A selection of T cell receptor beta chains follows, all from one sample in a study of cytomegalovirus exposure and HLA in healthy donors. This table comes from immunoSEQ multiplex PCR, and its TCRdb copy is limited to in-frame clones, with some not included. The table lists more than 95,000 clones, around nine tenths of them singletons. The sequenced sample was PBMCs. These receptors were taken from a young woman in good health and CMV-seronegative. The CDR3 runs from the conserved cysteine through the conserved F or W. The D gene is left open where the match is weak. Clone size is not always given. Where it is, it says once, few, many or a class for expanded clones.

j_gene: TRBJ2-7; abundance: .; v_gene: TRBV5-1; d_gene: TRBD1; CDR3aa: CASSGDSRDEQYF; CDR3nt: TGCGCCAGCAGCGGGGACAGTAGGGACGAGCAGTACTTC
j_gene: TRBJ2-2; abundance: .; v_gene: TRBV6-1; d_gene: TRBD2; CDR3aa: CASRGLAGGHGELFF; CDR3nt: TGTGCCAGCAGGGGACTAGCGGGAGGTCACGGGGAGCTGTTTTTT
j_gene: TRBJ2-3; abundance: .; v_gene: TRBV11-2; d_gene: TRBD2; CDR3aa: CASSLRSGSTDTQYF; CDR3nt: TGTGCCAGCAGCTTACGTAGCGGGAGCACAGATACGCAGTATTTT
j_gene: TRBJ2-7; abundance: .; v_gene: TRBV30; d_gene: TRBD2; CDR3aa: CAWMLTGGSHEQYF; CDR3nt: TGTGCCTGGATGTTGACGGGAGGGAGCCACGAGCAGTACTTC
j_gene: TRBJ2-2; abundance: once; v_gene: TRBV5-1; d_gene: TRBD1; CDR3aa: CASSLVQGAGELFF; CDR3nt: TGCGCCAGCAGCTTGGTACAGGGGGCCGGGGAGCTGTTTTTT
j_gene: TRBJ2-3; abundance: .; v_gene: TRBV4-1; d_gene: TRBD2; CDR3aa: CASSHSRTSGRTDTQYF; CDR3nt: TGCGCCAGCAGCCACTCCAGGACTAGCGGACGCACAGATACGCAGTATTTT
j_gene: TRBJ2-6; abundance: .; v_gene: TRBV10-3; d_gene: TRBD1; CDR3aa: CAISGSGTGASGANVLTF; CDR3nt: TGTGCCATCAGCGGAAGTGGGACAGGGGCCTCTGGGGCCAACGTCCTGACTTTC
j_gene: TRBJ1-5; abundance: .; v_gene: TRBV10-3; d_gene: .; CDR3aa: CAIRAGEGIQPQHF; CDR3nt: TGTGCCATCAGAGCAGGGGAGGGCATACAGCCCCAGCATTTT
j_gene: TRBJ2-2; abundance: .; v_gene: TRBV28; d_gene: TRBD1; CDR3aa: CASSDRGLWELFF; CDR3nt: TGTGCCAGCAGTGACAGGGGGCTTTGGGAGCTGTTTTTT
j_gene: TRBJ1-2; abundance: .; v_gene: TRBV13; d_gene: .; CDR3aa: CASSPGVGGYTF; CDR3nt: TGTGCCAGCAGCCCAGGGGTGGGAGGCTACACCTTC
j_gene: TRBJ2-7; abundance: .; v_gene: TRBV14; d_gene: TRBD2; CDR3aa: CASSARDYGTSEQYF; CDR3nt: TGTGCCAGCAGCGCCCGGGACTACGGGACCTCCGAGCAGTACTTC
j_gene: TRBJ2-3; abundance: .; v_gene: TRBV13; d_gene: TRBD2; CDR3aa: CASSGTTSGVTDTQYF; CDR3nt: TGTGCCAGCAGCGGGACGACTAGCGGGGTCACAGATACGCAGTATTTT
j_gene: TRBJ2-2; abundance: .; v_gene: TRBV6-5; d_gene: .; CDR3aa: CASSYLTGRTAGELFF; CDR3nt: TGTGCCAGCAGTTACTTGACAGGTCGGACCGCCGGGGAGCTGTTTTTT
j_gene: TRBJ2-1; abundance: .; v_gene: TRBV5-4; d_gene: TRBD2; CDR3aa: CASSRDSGSYNEQFF; CDR3nt: TGTGCCAGCAGCCGAGATAGCGGGAGCTACAATGAGCAGTTCTTC
j_gene: TRBJ2-5; abundance: .; v_gene: TRBV2; d_gene: .; CDR3aa: CASSQRWGLGETQYF; CDR3nt: TGTGCCAGCAGCCAGAGGTGGGGGCTAGGAGAGACCCAGTACTTC
j_gene: TRBJ2-6; abundance: .; v_gene: TRBV19; d_gene: .; CDR3aa: CATSFGSGANVLTF; CDR3nt: TGTGCCACCTCGTTCGGGTCTGGGGCCAACGTCCTGACTTTC
j_gene: TRBJ2-1; abundance: .; v_gene: TRBV5-4; d_gene: TRBD2; CDR3aa: CASSTRLAGAYNEQFF; CDR3nt: TGTGCCAGCAGCACCAGACTAGCGGGAGCCTACAATGAGCAGTTCTTC
j_gene: TRBJ1-1; abundance: few; v_gene: TRBV19; d_gene: .; CDR3aa: CASYTGNTEAFF; CDR3nt: TGTGCCAGCTATACAGGGAACACTGAAGCTTTCTTT
j_gene: TRBJ2-1; abundance: once; v_gene: TRBV5-1; d_gene: .; CDR3aa: CASSRGAGSGRQHEQFF; CDR3nt: TGCGCCAGCAGCCGGGGTGCCGGGTCCGGCCGGCAGCATGAGCAGTTCTTC
j_gene: TRBJ1-4; abundance: .; v_gene: TRBV9; d_gene: TRBD1; CDR3aa: CASSVEGQGGEKLFF; CDR3nt: TGTGCCAGCAGCGTAGAGGGACAGGGTGGTGAAAAACTGTTTTTT
j_gene: TRBJ1-2; abundance: .; v_gene: TRBV5-1; d_gene: .; CDR3aa: CASSFARSYGYTF; CDR3nt: TGCGCCAGCAGCTTTGCACGGTCCTATGGCTACACCTTC
j_gene: TRBJ2-3; abundance: .; v_gene: TRBV19; d_gene: TRBD2; CDR3aa: CASRDLKLAGGVDTQYF; CDR3nt: TGTGCCAGTCGTGACCTTAAACTAGCGGGAGGGGTAGATACGCAGTATTTT
j_gene: TRBJ2-1; abundance: .; v_gene: TRBV9; d_gene: TRBD2; CDR3aa: CASSVLGLDYNEQFF; CDR3nt: TGTGCCAGCAGCGTATTGGGACTAGACTACAATGAGCAGTTCTTC
j_gene: TRBJ2-7; abundance: .; v_gene: TRBV14; d_gene: .; CDR3aa: CASSQSTGFYEQYF; CDR3nt: TGTGCCAGCAGCCAATCAACAGGGTTCTACGAGCAGTACTTC
j_gene: TRBJ2-7; abundance: few; v_gene: TRBV5-6; d_gene: .; CDR3aa: CASSSGGPEQYF; CDR3nt: TGTGCCAGCAGCTCCGGGGGACCGGAGCAGTACTTC
j_gene: TRBJ1-3; abundance: .; v_gene: TRBV11-3; d_gene: TRBD1; CDR3aa: CASSSGTAKISGNTIYF; CDR3nt: TGTGCCAGCAGCTCTGGGACAGCGAAGATTTCTGGAAACACCATATATTTT
j_gene: TRBJ2-7; abundance: .; v_gene: TRBV27; d_gene: TRBD1; CDR3aa: CASSFGGQGDHEQYF; CDR3nt: TGTGCCAGCAGTTTCGGAGGACAGGGTGACCACGAGCAGTACTTC
j_gene: TRBJ2-7; abundance: .; v_gene: TRBV19; d_gene: TRBD1; CDR3aa: CASSTPRDRVSEQYF; CDR3nt: TGTGCCAGTAGTACCCCCCGCGACAGGGTCAGCGAGCAGTACTTC
j_gene: TRBJ1-5; abundance: few; v_gene: TRBV19; d_gene: TRBD1; CDR3aa: CASSQQGLGQPQHF; CDR3nt: TGTGCCAGTAGTCAACAGGGGCTGGGTCAGCCCCAGCATTTT
j_gene: TRBJ2-7; abundance: .; v_gene: TRBV19; d_gene: TRBD2; CDR3aa: CASNQGLANQQYF; CDR3nt: TGTGCCAGTAACCAGGGACTAGCGAACCAGCAGTACTTC
j_gene: TRBJ2-7; abundance: .; v_gene: TRBV14; d_gene: .; CDR3aa: CASSPVEGFSYEQYF; CDR3nt: TGTGCCAGCAGCCCGGTCGAGGGATTCTCCTACGAGCAGTACTTC
j_gene: TRBJ2-6; abundance: .; v_gene: TRBV13; d_gene: TRBD2; CDR3aa: CASRRLAGVGANVLTF; CDR3nt: TGTGCCAGCAGACGACTAGCGGGAGTTGGGGCCAACGTCCTGACTTTC
j_gene: TRBJ1-5; abundance: .; v_gene: TRBV19; d_gene: TRBD1; CDR3aa: CASSDRVQPQHF; CDR3nt: TGTGCCAGTAGTGACAGGGTTCAGCCCCAGCATTTT
j_gene: TRBJ1-2; abundance: .; v_gene: TRBV5-4; d_gene: TRBD1; CDR3aa: CASSLARQGGSGYGYTF; CDR3nt: TGTGCCAGCAGCTTAGCCCGACAGGGAGGAAGCGGGTATGGCTACACCTTC
j_gene: TRBJ1-1; abundance: .; v_gene: TRBV11-3; d_gene: .; CDR3aa: CASSFGTPNTEAFF; CDR3nt: TGTGCCAGCAGCTTCGGTACGCCGAACACTGAAGCTTTCTTT
j_gene: TRBJ1-2; abundance: .; v_gene: TRBV19; d_gene: .; CDR3aa: CASSNQPIDMGRGYTF; CDR3nt: TGTGCCAGTAGTAACCAACCGATCGACATGGGGAGAGGCTACACCTTC
j_gene: TRBJ2-7; abundance: few; v_gene: TRBV21-1; d_gene: .; CDR3aa: CASSKVGGGAESYEQYF; CDR3nt: .
j_gene: TRBJ1-4; abundance: .; v_gene: TRBV10-2; d_gene: .; CDR3aa: CASSEPMGATNEKLFF; CDR3nt: TGCGCCAGCAGTGAGCCGATGGGAGCAACTAATGAAAAACTGTTTTTT
j_gene: TRBJ1-2; abundance: once; v_gene: TRBV7-2; d_gene: .; CDR3aa: CASSLVFAGGYHYGYTF; CDR3nt: TGTGCCAGCAGCTTAGTGTTCGCGGGCGGCTACCACTATGGCTACACCTTC